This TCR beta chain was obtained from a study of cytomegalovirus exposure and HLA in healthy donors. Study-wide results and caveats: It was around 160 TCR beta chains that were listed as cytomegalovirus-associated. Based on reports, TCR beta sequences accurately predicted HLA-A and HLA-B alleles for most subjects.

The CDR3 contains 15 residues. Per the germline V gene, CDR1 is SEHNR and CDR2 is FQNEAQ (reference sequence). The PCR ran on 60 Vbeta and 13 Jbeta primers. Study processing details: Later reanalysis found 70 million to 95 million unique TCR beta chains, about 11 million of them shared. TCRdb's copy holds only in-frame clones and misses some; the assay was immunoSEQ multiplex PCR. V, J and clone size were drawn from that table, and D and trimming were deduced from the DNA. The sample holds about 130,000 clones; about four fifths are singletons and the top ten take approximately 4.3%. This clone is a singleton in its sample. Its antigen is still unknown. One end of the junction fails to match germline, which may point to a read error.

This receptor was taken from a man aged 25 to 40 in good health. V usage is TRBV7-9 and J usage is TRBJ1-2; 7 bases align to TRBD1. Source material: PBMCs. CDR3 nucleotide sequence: TGTTCCAGCAGCTTCACCGACAGGGATGGTTATGGCTACACCTTC. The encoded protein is CSSSFTDRDGYGYTF. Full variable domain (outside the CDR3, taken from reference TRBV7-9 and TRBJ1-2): DTGVSQNPRHKITKRGQNVTFRCDPISEHNRLYWYRQTLGQGPEFLTYFQNEAQLEKSRLLSDRFSAERPKGSFSTLEIQRTEQGDSAMYLCSSSFTDRDGYGYTFGSGTRLTVV.